This TCR beta chain is drawn from a study of vaccination effects on CD4 cells after COVID-19. Germline loops: CDR1 LNHDA, CDR2 SQIVND (reference sequence). CDR3 size: 17 residues. V was clipped by 3 bases and J by 4 bases, with 19 bases between them. Profiling relied on immunoSEQ multiplex PCR, and the TCRdb table lists in-frame clones only, not all of them. The sample yields about 25,000 clones, around four fifths seen once. Notes on this clone: Its specificity is not known.

CD4+ T cells specific for antigen were expanded with viral peptide pools by the ViraFEST assay before sequencing. Following a roughly eleven-day culture, CD4+ T cells were purified. All study participants received two doses of BNT162b2 or mRNA-1273 vaccine. Nucleocapsid antibody tests were negative, and the vaccine recipients had no prior SARS-CoV-2 infection. This receptor was obtained from a human donor who received a COVID-19 vaccine. The sample was CD4+ T cells from PBMCs cultured with HCoV-NL63 spike peptides, taken after COVID-19 vaccination. V is TRBV19 and J is TRBJ2-1; D is perhaps TRBD2 (5 bases). Here the CDR3 DNA reads TGTGCCAGTAGTATCGAGTCCCGCACAGCGGTATACAATGAGCAGTTCTTC. Translation: CASSIESRTAVYNEQFF.